This T cell receptor beta chain derives from a study of T cell repertoires in cytomegalovirus infection. This clonotype was recorded a few times. MiXCR was run by TCRdb on the reads, yielding one entry per CDR3 protein. The repertoire holds more than 400,000 distinct CDR3 sequences, with 26% as singletons. The germline V gene encodes CDR1 SGHAT and CDR2 FQNNGV. Trimming pared 0 bases from V and 9 bases from J, leaving 21 bases between. There are 17 residues in the CDR3. The material sequenced was PBMCs. This sequence originates from a human donor in good health (CMV status not recorded). Some clones in this sample may be carry-over from other donors' samples. This chain connects TRBV11-2 to TRBJ2-1; weak D call: TRBD1 (6 bases). The chain's CDR3 is CASSLDPSGAANGEQFF. The DNA of the CDR3 is TGTGCCAGCAGCTTAGACCCGTCAGGGGCAGCTAATGGTGAGCAGTTCTTC.